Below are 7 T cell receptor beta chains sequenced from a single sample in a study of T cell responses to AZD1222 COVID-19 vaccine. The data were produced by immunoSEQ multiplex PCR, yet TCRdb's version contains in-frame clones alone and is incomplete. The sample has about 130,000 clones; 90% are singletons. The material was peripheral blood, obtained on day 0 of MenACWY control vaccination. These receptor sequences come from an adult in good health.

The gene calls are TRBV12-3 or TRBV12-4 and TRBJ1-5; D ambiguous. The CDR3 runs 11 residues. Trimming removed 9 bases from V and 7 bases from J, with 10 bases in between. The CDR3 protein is CASMKGQPQHF. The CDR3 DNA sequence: TGTGCCAGTATGAAGGGACAGCCCCAGCATTTT.

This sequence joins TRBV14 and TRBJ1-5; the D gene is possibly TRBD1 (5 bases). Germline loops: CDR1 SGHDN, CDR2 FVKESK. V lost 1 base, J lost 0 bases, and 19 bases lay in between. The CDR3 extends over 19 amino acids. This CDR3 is CASSQVGQVDSHSNQPQHF. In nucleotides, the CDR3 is TGTGCCAGCAGCCAAGTGGGTCAAGTAGACAGCCATAGCAATCAGCCCCAGCATTTT.

The CDR3 here is CASSPGTSGNNEQFF. The CDR3 DNA sequence: TGTGCCAGCAGTCCCGGGACTAGCGGTAACAATGAGCAGTTCTTC. The chain recombines TRBV6-4 with TRBJ2-1; 11 bases map to TRBD2. In germline, CDR1 is MRHNA, CDR2 SNTAGT. The V gene end was trimmed by 5 bases and the J gene end by 5 bases; junction bases not matched to a gene: 5. The CDR3 is 15 residues long.

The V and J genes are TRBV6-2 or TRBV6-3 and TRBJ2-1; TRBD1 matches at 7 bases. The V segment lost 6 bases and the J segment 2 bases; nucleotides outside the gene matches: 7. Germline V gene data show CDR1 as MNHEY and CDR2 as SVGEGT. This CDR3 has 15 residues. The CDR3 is CASSLTGITYNEQFF. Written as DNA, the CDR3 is TGTGCCAGCAGCCTGACAGGGATCACCTACAATGAGCAGTTCTTC.

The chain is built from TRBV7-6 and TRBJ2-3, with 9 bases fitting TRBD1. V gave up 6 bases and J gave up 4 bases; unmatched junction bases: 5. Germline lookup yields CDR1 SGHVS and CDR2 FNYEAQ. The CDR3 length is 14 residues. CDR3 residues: CASRPRQGADTQYF. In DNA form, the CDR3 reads TGTGCCAGCAGGCCTAGACAGGGGGCAGATACGCAGTATTTT.

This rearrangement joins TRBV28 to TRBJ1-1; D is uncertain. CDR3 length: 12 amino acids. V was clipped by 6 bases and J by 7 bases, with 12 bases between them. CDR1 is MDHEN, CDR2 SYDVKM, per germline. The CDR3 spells CASRYGGDEAFF. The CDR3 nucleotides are TGTGCCAGCAGGTACGGAGGCGATGAAGCTTTCTTT.

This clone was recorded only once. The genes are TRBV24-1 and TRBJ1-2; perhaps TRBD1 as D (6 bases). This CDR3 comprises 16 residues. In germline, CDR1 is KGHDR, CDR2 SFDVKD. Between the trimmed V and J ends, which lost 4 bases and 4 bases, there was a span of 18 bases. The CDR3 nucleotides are TGTGCCACCAGTGACGTTACAGGGAAGGAGGGCTATGGCTACACCTTC. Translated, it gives CATSDVTGKEGYGYTF.